This is a list of T cell receptor beta chains from one sample in a study of CD8 T cells in Susac syndrome. Each CDR3 protein gets one entry after TCRdb re-called the immunoSEQ multiplex PCR reads with MiXCR. Of about 150,000 distinct CDR3 sequences in the sample, approximately 93% were seen once. The sequenced material came from CD8+ T cells from PBMCs. Every receptor here comes from a human donor with multiple sclerosis. Each CDR3 is given with its conserved first and last residue. Fields, in order: clone size, V gene, J gene, D gene, CDR3 DNA, CDR3 protein. D genes are given only for firm matches. The size of a clone is reported for some rows only, either as once, few or many, or as a class for expanded clones.

-	TRBV20-1	TRBJ2-7	-	TGCAGTGCTAGGCCATACAGGGAAAGCTACGAGCAGTACTTC	CSARPYRESYEQYF
-	TRBV12-3/TRBV12-4	TRBJ2-2	-	TGTGCCAGCAGCGGGTGGGGGCCCGGGGAGCTGTTTTTT	CASSGWGPGELFF
few	TRBV9	TRBJ1-5	-	TGTGCCAGCAGTAGGGGTAGCAATCAGCCCCAGCATTTT	CASSRGSNQPQHF
-	TRBV6-6	TRBJ1-6	-	TGTGCTTCAATCCACCGGGACAAAATTAAATTGGTTCTCCACTTT	CASIHRDKIKLVLHF
-	TRBV23-1	TRBJ1-3	TRBD1	TGCGCCAGCAGTTGCAGGACAGGTGGAAACACCATATATTTT	CASSCRTGGNTIYF
-	TRBV20-1	TRBJ2-3	TRBD1	TGCAGTGCAAGGGACAGGGGGTGGGTAGATACGCAGTATTTT	CSARDRGWVDTQYF
-	TRBV6-5	TRBJ2-2	TRBD2	TGTGCCAGCAGTTTGGCTAGCGGGGCCGGGGAGCTGTTTTTT	CASSLASGAGELFF
-	TRBV28	TRBJ2-3	TRBD2	TGTGCCAGCAGTAAGGGTAGCGGGGAAAGCACAGATACGCAGTATTTT	CASSKGSGESTDTQYF
-	TRBV7-9	TRBJ2-3	-	TGTGCCAGCAGCTTAGGTCGGCAGCGCACAGATACGCAGTATTTT	CASSLGRQRTDTQYF
-	TRBV7-9	TRBJ1-2	-	TGTGCCAGCAGCGCCCCTGGTTCGGAAGCCGACGAAGGCTACACCTTC	CASSAPGSEADEGYTF
-	TRBV7-9	TRBJ1-1	TRBD1	TGTGCCAGCAGTGGCAGGGGGCTCGGGCCAAAAAAGTGGAACACTGAAGCTTTCTTT	CASSGRGLGPKKWNTEAFF
-	TRBV9	TRBJ1-1	-	TGTGCCAGCAGCGTAGGAAGTAGGGCAGGGGACATGAACACTGAAGCTTTCTTT	CASSVGSRAGDMNTEAFF
-	TRBV13	TRBJ2-3	TRBD1	TGTGCCAGCAGCTCCCGGACAGGCCAGTACTCTAGCACAGATACGCAGTATTTT	CASSSRTGQYSSTDTQYF
-	TRBV29-1	TRBJ2-1	-	TGCAGCGGCGCCCCGCGGGTCTCCTACAATGAGCAGTTCTTC	CSGAPRVSYNEQFF
-	TRBV5-4	TRBJ2-3	-	TGTGCCAGCAGCCGGAGAGGGGATACGCAGTATTTT	CASSRRGDTQYF
-	TRBV3-1	TRBJ2-7	-	TGTGCCAGCAGCCCAGGACGAAGGGTACGGTTCTGGTACGAGCAGTACTTC	CASSPGRRVRFWYEQYF
-	TRBV29-1	TRBJ1-2	TRBD1	TGCAGCGTTGAAAATCGAGGGACAGGGGCCAATTATGGCTACACCTTC	CSVENRGTGANYGYTF
-	TRBV20-1	TRBJ2-3	TRBD1	TGCAGTACATCAGGGGGCCATAGTAGCACAGATACGCAGTATTTT	CSTSGGHSSTDTQYF
once	TRBV9	TRBJ2-5	-	TGTGCCAGCAGCGTATATGACAGTCAAGAGACCCAGTACTTC	CASSVYDSQETQYF
-	TRBV14	TRBJ2-5	-	TGTGCCAGCAGCCAGTGGGAGACCCAGTACTTC	CASSQWETQYF
-	TRBV5-1	TRBJ2-7	TRBD1	TGCGCCAGCAGAATGGGACAGGGCTACGAGCAGTACTTC	CASRMGQGYEQYF
-	TRBV3-1	TRBJ1-6	TRBD1	TGTGCCAGCAGCCAAGCCGACAGGGCGGATTCACCCCTCCACTTT	CASSQADRADSPLHF
-	TRBV6-1	TRBJ2-7	TRBD2	TGTGCCAGCAGGCAAACTAGCGGGGGTTCACACGAGCAGTACTTC	CASRQTSGGSHEQYF
-	TRBV9	TRBJ1-1	-	TGTGCCAGCAGCCCCGGGACAACACCAAACACTGAAGCTTTCTTT	CASSPGTTPNTEAFF
-	TRBV4-1	TRBJ2-1	-	TGCGCCAGCAGCCACCCCGGCGCAGGGCGGGATTACAATGAGCAGTTCTTC	CASSHPGAGRDYNEQFF
-	TRBV12-3/TRBV12-4	TRBJ1-2	-	TGTGCCAGCAGTTTAAATTCGGGAGATGGCTACACCTTC	CASSLNSGDGYTF
-	TRBV4-1	TRBJ1-2	-	TGCGCCAGCAGCCAAGGAGGGTTGGACTACACCTTC	CASSQGGLDYTF
-	TRBV12-3/TRBV12-4	TRBJ2-1	TRBD1	TGTGCCAGCAGCCCGGGACAGGGCAGCTCCTACAATGAGCAGTTCTTC	CASSPGQGSSYNEQFF
-	TRBV5-1	TRBJ2-2	TRBD1	TGCGCCAGCAGACCAACAGGGGGTCGTGGCACCGGGGAGCTGTTTTTT	CASRPTGGRGTGELFF
-	TRBV29-1	TRBJ2-1	TRBD2	TGCAGCGTCAGCGGGGTCCGATCCTACAATGAGCAGTTCTTC	CSVSGVRSYNEQFF
-	TRBV29-1	TRBJ1-1	-	TGCAGCGTTGAAAACAGTTCTGAAGCTTTCTTT	CSVENSSEAFF
-	TRBV7-6	TRBJ1-1	-	TGTGCCAGCAGCTTAGAACTTGCACTACAGAATGAAGCTTTCTTT	CASSLELALQNEAFF
-	TRBV4-2	TRBJ2-5	-	TGTGCCAGCAGCCAAGATATGGGGAATCGAGAGACCCAGTACTTC	CASSQDMGNRETQYF
once	TRBV29-1	TRBJ2-1	TRBD1	TGCAGCGGCAGGACAGGGCTCAATGAGCAGTTCTTC	CSGRTGLNEQFF
-	TRBV30	TRBJ2-7	TRBD2	TGTGCCTGGAGTGTAGGGGGGACTAGGGCATACGAGCAGTACTTC	CAWSVGGTRAYEQYF
-	TRBV6-6	TRBJ1-2	-	TGTGCCAGCAGGGGCGGATTGACAGATGGCTACACCTTC	CASRGGLTDGYTF
-	TRBV29-1	TRBJ2-3	-	TGCAGCGTTAGGGGGGGCGTTGGTACGCAGTATTTT	CSVRGGVGTQYF
-	TRBV6-5	TRBJ2-7	-	TGTGCCAGCAGTTACTCCCAGACAGGACAGAGGTCCTACGAGCAGTACTTC	CASSYSQTGQRSYEQYF
-	TRBV6-6	TRBJ1-2	TRBD1	TGTGCCAGCAGTCTGGACAGGGGCAGAACTAACTATGGCTACACCTTC	CASSLDRGRTNYGYTF
once	TRBV7-2	TRBJ1-4	-	TGTGCCAGCAGCACAGGGATCCCATCTACCGACCGTAATGAAAAACTGTTTTTT	CASSTGIPSTDRNEKLFF
-	TRBV20-1	TRBJ2-5	TRBD1	TGCAGTGCTAAAGGATCTAGCAGGGGGCCATGGAAGGGCCAAGAGACCCAGTACTTC	CSAKGSSRGPWKGQETQYF
-	TRBV3-1	TRBJ2-7	TRBD2	TGTGCCAGCAGCCAAGGGGCCCAGCGGGGGTACTACGAGCAGTACTTC	CASSQGAQRGYYEQYF
-	TRBV27	TRBJ1-2	TRBD1	TGTGCCAGCAGTTCCAGACAGGGGGGGTTCGTCGATGGCTACACCTTC	CASSSRQGGFVDGYTF
-	TRBV2	TRBJ2-6	TRBD1	TGTGCCAGCAGTGGAGACAGGGAGACTGGGGCCAACGTCCTGACTTTC	CASSGDRETGANVLTF
-	TRBV5-1	TRBJ2-3	-	TGCGCCAGCAGCGCGAGGAGCACAGATACGCAGTATTTT	CASSARSTDTQYF
-	TRBV5-1	TRBJ1-2	-	TGCGCCAGCAGCAAGCCGACAGTACAGGATGGCTACACCTTC	CASSKPTVQDGYTF
-	TRBV4-2	TRBJ1-2	-	TGTGCCAGCAGCCAAGATGAGGAGCTCCCCATCTATGGCTACACCTTC	CASSQDEELPIYGYTF
-	TRBV30	TRBJ2-2	-	TGTGCCTGGCCCGGGACGGCCGACCGGGAGCTGTTTTTT	CAWPGTADRELFF
-	TRBV30	TRBJ1-1	TRBD1	TGTGCCTGGAGTCGTGGACAGGGAGTGGGAAACACTGAAGCTTTCTTT	CAWSRGQGVGNTEAFF
-	TRBV13	TRBJ2-1	-	TGTGCCAGCAGCGTTCGTGGGGGCCCCAATGAGCAGTTCTTC	CASSVRGGPNEQFF
-	TRBV4-1	TRBJ2-2	TRBD2	TGCGCCAGCAGCCTAGCGGGGGGTCTCACCGGGGAGCTGTTTTTT	CASSLAGGLTGELFF
-	TRBV3-1	TRBJ2-1	-	TGTGCCAGCAGCCCCCTCCCCGAATGGACTCAGGTGGGCAATGAGCAGTTCTTC	CASSPLPEWTQVGNEQFF
once	TRBV30	TRBJ2-1	-	TGTGCCTGGAGTGTCTTCAGCAGGCGGGATGAGCAGTTCTTC	CAWSVFSRRDEQFF
-	TRBV20-1	TRBJ2-3	-	TGCAGTGCTGGACCGTACGACTACGCAGATACGCAGTATTTT	CSAGPYDYADTQYF
once	TRBV6-2/TRBV6-3	TRBJ2-7	TRBD1	TGTGCCAGCAGTTACTCGAAATTCTCTGGACAGGGAACCTACGAGCAGTACTTC	CASSYSKFSGQGTYEQYF
-	TRBV2	TRBJ2-7	-	TGTGCCAGCAGTGAAGGGGCGTTCGGGGGCCCTAAAGAGCAGTACTTC	CASSEGAFGGPKEQYF
-	TRBV12-3/TRBV12-4	TRBJ1-1	-	TGTGCCAGCAGTCCGAATCCAGGTCACACTGAAGCTTTCTTT	CASSPNPGHTEAFF
-	TRBV13	TRBJ2-2	TRBD1	TGTGCCGTACAGGGGGGCGCCGGGGAGCTGTTTTTT	CAVQGGAGELFF
once	TRBV3-1	TRBJ2-1	-	TGTGCCAGCAGCCAAGATGGGGGGGCTAACTACAATGAGCAGTTCTTC	CASSQDGGANYNEQFF
-	TRBV7-8	TRBJ2-1	-	TGTGCCAGCAGCCCACGGGCCCTCTACAATGAGCAGTTCTTC	CASSPRALYNEQFF